This is a list of T cell receptor beta chains from one sample in a study of neurological immune-mediated disorders. Via MiXCR, TCRdb re-called the 5' RACE reads, giving one row per CDR3 protein. The data show 100,000 or so distinct CDR3 sequences, roughly an eighth seen once. The sequencing sample was made of PBMCs. These receptors came from a female donor with HTLV-1-associated myelopathy (HAM/TSP). The CDR3 runs from the conserved cysteine through the conserved F or W. The D gene is left open where the match is weak. Clone size is stated in some rows and not others, as once, few, many or a class when expanded.

CDR3	DNA	size	J	V	D
CASSLEWGNGYTF	TGCGCCAGCAGCTTGGAGTGGGGGAATGGCTACACCTTC	NA	TRBJ1-2	TRBV5-1	NA
CASRRERDTQYF	TGTGCCAGTAGGAGGGAGAGGGATACGCAGTATTTT	few	TRBJ2-3	TRBV19	NA
CASSHLTWTNYEQYF	TGCGCCAGCAGCCACCTGACATGGACGAACTACGAGCAGTACTTC	NA	TRBJ2-7	TRBV4-1	NA
CASSLVQGADEQYF	TGCGCCAGCAGCTTGGTCCAGGGGGCAGACGAGCAGTACTTC	many	TRBJ2-7	TRBV5-1	TRBD1
CASLDAQGGNTEAFF	TGTGCCAGCCTTGATGCGCAGGGTGGGAACACTGAAGCTTTCTTT	many	TRBJ1-1	TRBV27	NA
CASSSGGPLAIQYF	TGTGCCAGCAGCTCAGGCGGACCGTTAGCCATTCAGTACTTC	once	TRBJ2-4	TRBV7-9	NA
CASGPVNQPQHF	TGTGCCAGCGGACCGGTCAATCAGCCCCAGCATTTT	many	TRBJ1-5	TRBV6-1	NA
CASSPEAGANYGYTF	TGCGCCAGCAGCCCCGAGGCCGGAGCCAACTATGGCTACACCTTC	many	TRBJ1-2	TRBV5-1	NA
CSARVLGRDYGYTF	TGCAGTGCTAGGGTCCTGGGCCGTGACTATGGCTACACCTTC	many	TRBJ1-2	TRBV20-1	NA
CSAPPGGTEAFF	TGCAGTGCGCCTCCCGGGGGCACTGAAGCTTTCTTT	many	TRBJ1-1	TRBV20-1	NA
CASSLERGGLDEQFF	TGTGCCAGCAGTTTGGAGCGGGGGGGCCTAGATGAGCAGTTCTTC	many	TRBJ2-1	TRBV12-3/TRBV12-4	TRBD2
CASSLEGPGTNEKLFF	TGCGCCAGCAGCTTGGAGGGTCCAGGGACTAATGAAAAACTGTTTTTT	many	TRBJ1-4	TRBV5-1	NA
CSAERQVNTEAFF	TGCAGTGCCGAACGGCAGGTGAACACTGAAGCTTTCTTT	many	TRBJ1-1	TRBV20-1	NA
CASSDRGVRAGDTQYF	TGTGCCAGCAGCGATAGAGGAGTACGGGCTGGCGATACGCAGTATTTT	many	TRBJ2-3	TRBV7-9	NA
CASSRGIDEQCF	TGTGCCAGCAGCCGAGGGATCGACGAGCAGTGCTTC	once	TRBJ2-7	TRBV14	NA
CASSAGRVSRGINEQFF	TGTGCCAGCAGTGCGGGCAGGGTCTCCCGGGGGATCAATGAGCAGTTCTTC	many	TRBJ2-1	TRBV9	NA
CSAQTANYGYTF	TGCAGTGCCCAGACAGCTAACTATGGCTACACCTTC	many	TRBJ1-2	TRBV20-1	NA
CASSPSPGLSVDTQYF	TGCGCCAGCAGCCCCTCCCCGGGACTCAGCGTCGATACGCAGTATTTT	many	TRBJ2-3	TRBV5-1	NA
CASSDQGEPYEQYF	TGTGCCAGCAGTGACCAGGGGGAGCCCTACGAGCAGTACTTC	many	TRBJ2-7	TRBV28	TRBD1
CASSQDVSSGVRNEQFF	TGTGCCAGCAGCCAAGATGTGTCTAGCGGGGTGCGGAATGAGCAGTTCTTC	many	TRBJ2-1	TRBV3-1	TRBD2
CASSQGIGSVDTQYF	TGTGCCAGCAGCCAAGGGATCGGCTCAGTAGATACGCAGTATTTT	NA	TRBJ2-3	TRBV3-1	NA
CASSLMGGASSTDTQYF	TGCGCCAGCAGCTTGATGGGGGGCGCGTCCAGCACAGATACGCAGTATTTT	many	TRBJ2-3	TRBV5-1	NA
CASSHPGTAFNEKLFF	TGTGCCAGCAGCCACCCTGGGACAGCCTTTAATGAAAAACTGTTTTTT	many	TRBJ1-4	TRBV3-1	TRBD1
CASSELITGELFF	TGTGCCAGCAGTGAACTGATCACCGGGGAGCTGTTTTTT	many	TRBJ2-2	TRBV2	NA
CASSLLGGQETQYF	TGCGCCAGCAGCTTGTTAGGCGGGCAAGAGACCCAGTACTTC	many	TRBJ2-5	TRBV5-1	NA
CSAPGLASTDTQYF	TGCAGTGCCCCGGGACTAGCTAGCACAGATACGCAGTATTTT	many	TRBJ2-3	TRBV20-1	TRBD2
CASSTGQGNQPQHF	TGCGCCAGCAGCACGGGACAGGGGAATCAGCCCCAGCATTTT	many	TRBJ1-5	TRBV5-1	TRBD1
CSVVIRGSQETQYF	TGCAGCGTTGTCATTAGGGGCAGCCAAGAGACCCAGTACTTC	many	TRBJ2-5	TRBV29-1	NA
CSAPPTGMPNEQFF	TGCAGTGCCCCCCCGACAGGAATGCCCAATGAGCAGTTCTTC	many	TRBJ2-1	TRBV20-1	NA
CASRLAVTDTQYF	TGTGCCAGCAGGTTGGCGGTCACAGATACGCAGTATTTT	few	TRBJ2-3	TRBV6-6	NA
CATSIRRLPDTQYF	TGTGCCACCAGCATACGAAGACTCCCAGATACGCAGTATTTT	many	TRBJ2-3	TRBV15	NA
CASSVVGGARASGELFF	TGTGCCAGCAGCGTAGTTGGAGGCGCCCGTGCGTCCGGGGAGCTGTTTTTT	many	TRBJ2-2	TRBV9	NA
CATSRGAGFNPHTDTQYF	TGTGCCACCAGCAGAGGGGCAGGATTCAACCCGCACACAGATACGCAGTATTTT	many	TRBJ2-3	TRBV15	NA
CASSSSGGYNEQFF	TGTGCCAGCTCCTCTAGCGGGGGTTACAATGAGCAGTTCTTC	NA	TRBJ2-1	TRBV9	TRBD2
CASSLAARGHISGANVLTF	TGCGCCAGCAGCTTGGCGGCGAGGGGCCATATCTCTGGGGCCAACGTCCTGACTTTC	many	TRBJ2-6	TRBV5-1	NA
CSSSRRDRPNVLTF	TGTTCCAGCAGCCGCCGGGACAGGCCCAACGTCCTGACTTTC	NA	TRBJ2-6	TRBV7-2	TRBD1
CASSLGGTVDYEQYF	TGCGCCAGCAGCTTGGGCGGGACAGTAGACTACGAGCAGTACTTC	many	TRBJ2-7	TRBV5-1	NA
CASSLRQGGYEQYF	TGCGCCAGCAGCCTACGACAGGGCGGGTACGAGCAGTACTTC	many	TRBJ2-7	TRBV5-1	TRBD1
CASMIQNTEAFF	TGTGCCAGCATGATTCAGAACACTGAAGCTTTCTTT	many	TRBJ1-1	TRBV6-6	NA
CASSLLKGAENF	TGTGCCAGCAGTTTATTGAAGGGGGCTGAGAACTTC	many	TRBJ2-7	TRBV28	TRBD1
CASSATDTQYF	TGTGCCAGCAGTGCGACAGATACGCAGTATTTT	many	TRBJ2-3	TRBV12-3/TRBV12-4	NA
CASSRQGANTEAFF	TGTGCCAGCTCACGACAGGGGGCGAACACTGAAGCTTTCTTT	few	TRBJ1-1	TRBV5-6	TRBD1
CSARDRQDSRQETQYF	TGCAGTGCTAGAGATCGGCAGGACAGCCGCCAAGAGACCCAGTACTTC	many	TRBJ2-5	TRBV20-1	NA
CSVVKESGEQYF	TGCAGCGTTGTTAAGGAGTCGGGCGAGCAGTACTTC	many	TRBJ2-7	TRBV29-1	NA
CASRNPDSSNQPQHF	TGTGCCAGCAGGAACCCCGACAGTAGCAATCAGCCCCAGCATTTT	many	TRBJ1-5	TRBV28	NA
CSASQRPGYGYTF	TGCAGTGCTAGTCAAAGACCGGGCTATGGCTACACCTTC	many	TRBJ1-2	TRBV20-1	NA